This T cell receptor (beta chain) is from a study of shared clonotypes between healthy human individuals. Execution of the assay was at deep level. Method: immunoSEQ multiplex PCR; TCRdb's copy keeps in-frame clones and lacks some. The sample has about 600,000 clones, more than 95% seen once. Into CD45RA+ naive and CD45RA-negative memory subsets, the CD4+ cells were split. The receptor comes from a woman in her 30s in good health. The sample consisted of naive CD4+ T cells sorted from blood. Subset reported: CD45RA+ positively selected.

As DNA, the CDR3 is TGTGCCAGCAGCCCGGGACAAGTCAATCAGCCCCAGCATTTT. It translates to CASSPGQVNQPQHF. The chain uses TRBV7-9 and TRBJ1-5; perhaps TRBD1 as D (6 bases). Trimming shortened V by 5 bases and J by 3 bases, and 11 bases separated the two germline ends. The CDR3 spans 14 residues. Per germline, CDR1 SEHNR and CDR2 FQNEAQ (reference sequence).